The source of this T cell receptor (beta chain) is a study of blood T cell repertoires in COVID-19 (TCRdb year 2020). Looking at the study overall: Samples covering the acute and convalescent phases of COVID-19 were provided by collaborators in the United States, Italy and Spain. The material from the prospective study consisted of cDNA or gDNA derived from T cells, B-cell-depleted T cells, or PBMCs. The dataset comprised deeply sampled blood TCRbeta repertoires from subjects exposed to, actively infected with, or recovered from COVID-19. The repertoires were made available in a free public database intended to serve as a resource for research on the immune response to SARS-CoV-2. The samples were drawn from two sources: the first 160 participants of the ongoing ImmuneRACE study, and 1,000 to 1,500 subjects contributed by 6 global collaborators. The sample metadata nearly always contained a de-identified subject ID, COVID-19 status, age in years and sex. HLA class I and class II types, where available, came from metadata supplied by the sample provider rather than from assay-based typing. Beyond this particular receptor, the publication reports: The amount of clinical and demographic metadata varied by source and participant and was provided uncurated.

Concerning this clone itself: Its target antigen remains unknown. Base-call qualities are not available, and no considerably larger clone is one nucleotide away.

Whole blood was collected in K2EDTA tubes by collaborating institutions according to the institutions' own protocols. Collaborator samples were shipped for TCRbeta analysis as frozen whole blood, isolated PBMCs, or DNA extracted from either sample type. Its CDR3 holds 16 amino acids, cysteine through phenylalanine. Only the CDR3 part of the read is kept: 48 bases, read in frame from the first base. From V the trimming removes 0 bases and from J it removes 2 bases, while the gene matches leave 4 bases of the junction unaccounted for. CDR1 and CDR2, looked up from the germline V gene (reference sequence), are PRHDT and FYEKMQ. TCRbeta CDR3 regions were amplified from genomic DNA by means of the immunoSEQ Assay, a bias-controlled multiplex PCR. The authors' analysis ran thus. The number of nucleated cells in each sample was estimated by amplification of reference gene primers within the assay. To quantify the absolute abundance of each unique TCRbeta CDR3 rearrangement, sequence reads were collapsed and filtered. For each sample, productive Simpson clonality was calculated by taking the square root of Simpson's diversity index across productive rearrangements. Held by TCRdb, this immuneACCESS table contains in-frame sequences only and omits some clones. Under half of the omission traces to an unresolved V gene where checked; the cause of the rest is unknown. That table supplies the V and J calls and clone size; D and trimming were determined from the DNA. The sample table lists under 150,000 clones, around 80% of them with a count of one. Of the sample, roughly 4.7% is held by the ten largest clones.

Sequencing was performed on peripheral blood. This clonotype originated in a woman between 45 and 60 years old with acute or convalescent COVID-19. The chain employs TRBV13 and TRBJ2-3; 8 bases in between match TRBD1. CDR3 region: CASSLGKDRVTDTQYF. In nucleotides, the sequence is TGTGCCAGCAGCTTAGGCAAGGACAGGGTCACAGATACGCAGTATTTT.